A single T cell receptor beta chain is shown here with its context. This clone's antigen is unknown. It has no much larger one-base neighbor in the sample; base qualities were not kept. The study excluded patients with uncontrolled infections, other autoimmune diseases, pregnancy or lactation. Diagnoses were based on clinical symptoms, serum thyroxine and TRAb, thyroid ultrasound and orbital computed tomography. Total RNA was extracted using Trizol reagent, and RNA quality was assessed on an Agilent 2100 Bioanalyzer. This sample was included in a study of T cells in Graves' hyperthyroidism and ophthalmopathy (dated by TCRdb to between 2018 and 2021). Regarding the complete study: A discovery cohort of around 100 patients, 43 with Graves' ophthalmopathy and 55 to 60 with stable Graves' hyperthyroidism, was used to find distinguishing TCR V-J signatures. Prospective prediction of ophthalmopathy was tested in an independent validation cohort of some 19 hyperthyroidism patients and some 17 patients who later progressed to ophthalmopathy. The 100 discovery patients were randomly split 7:3 into training and test sets. In addition, the study compared T-cell repertoires in thyroid tissue and in blood from over 5 Graves' hyperthyroidism patients. Following sampling, methimazole starting at 30 mg daily was given to hyperthyroidism patients, and high-dose intravenous methylprednisolone was given to ophthalmopathy patients. According to the paper, TCR Vbeta CDR3 sequencing was carried out on 135 peripheral blood samples, which came from around 43 ophthalmopathy, around 75 hyperthyroidism and around 17 progressor patients.

The TCR beta CDR3 regions were amplified from RNA transcripts. The first round of RT-PCR for the TCR CDR3 was performed with the HTBI primer set and the Qiagen OneStep RT-PCR kit. Libraries were constructed in a second round of multiplex PCR, after which size selection and purification were performed. Libraries were sequenced paired-end with 100 bp reads on an Illumina HiSeq2000. Regarding the original processing steps: SOAPnuke was used to process the raw data, throwing out any read that contained adapters or uncalled bases, had a mean Phred below 15, or lacked an exact constant-primer or identifier match. COPE v1.2.5 was used to merge the high-quality paired reads, and each unique nucleotide sequence was defined as a clonotype. MiTCR v1.1 was used to align clonotypes to the IMGT TRBV, TRBD and TRBJ reference segments. Only V-J combinations with frequency above 0.0001, covering approximately 99% of repertoires, were analysed. A TCS score was defined as the ratio of F50 (clonal expansion) to E x V (chaos), with BLOSUM62-based TCRdist applied between CDR3 peptides within each V-J. Welch's t-statistics and random forest reduced some 510 V-J features to some 14, which were used in a naive Bayes classifier (R e1071). The similarity between thyroid and blood repertoires was quantified using the Morisita-Horn index. The public reads were reanalyzed by TCRdb: fastp trimming at Q25, MiXCR alignment, in-frame beta chains only. All rows with the same CDR3 protein become a single entry with the most common DNA and genes. TCRdb, not the authors, supplied the V and J calls. The sample table shows around 600,000 distinct CDR3 sequences, and 45% are seen once. The ten largest make up approximately 7.2% of the sample.

What the study reported, not specific to this receptor: A model built on a 13 V-J signature distinguished ophthalmopathy from stable hyperthyroidism, reaching 85% to 90% sensitivity and about 81% specificity in cross-validation and 80%/75% in testing. No statistical method was used to set the sample size in advance, and investigators knew the group allocation. Most expanded thyroid clonotypes (frequency above 0.001) were also detected in blood, suggesting blood repertoires may reflect thyroid immune responses. In validation, the model predicted progression to ophthalmopathy a median of roughly 6.1 months before onset, with roughly 70% sensitivity and about 72% specificity.

Sequenced material: peripheral blood or thyroid tissue (not recorded which). The sequence derives from an adult man with Graves' disease, either hyperthyroidism or ophthalmopathy (not recorded which).

The nucleotides read TGTGCCAGCAGCTTCAGCAGGGGCGCCGGTTCACCCCTCCACTTT. It is translated as CASSFSRGAGSPLHF. Recombination joined TRBV7-9 with TRBJ1-6; a tentative D call is TRBD1 (6 bases match). The CDR3 covers 15 residues, taking in both the cysteine and the phenylalanine. The CDR3 DNA has 45 bases and is translated from base 1. Per the germline V gene (reference sequence), SEHNR is the CDR1 and FQNEAQ is the CDR2. The junction shows trimming of 3 bases on V and 9 bases on J, plus 15 bases between the germline ends.